This TCR beta chain was documented in a study of shared clonotypes between healthy human individuals. Study information: Researchers drew samples from two women and a few men aged 18 to 49. Study outcomes and limitations: Clonotype sharing levels among donors were expected to vary with sequencing depth.

Unsorted PBMCs provided DNA that was sequenced on ten immunoSEQ deep assay plates. The assay was immunoSEQ multiplex PCR, and TCRdb's table has in-frame clones only and misses some. Among hundreds of thousands of clones listed, roughly 83% were seen once. CDR3 length equals 13 residues. CDR1 is GTSNPN, CDR2 SVGIG, per germline (reference sequence). V shed 0 bases and J shed 7 bases, with 10 bases lying between them. Each sample came from a Caucasian adult donor living in Nashville, Tennessee. Regarding this clone: The antigen is undetermined.

V gene TRBV30 combines with J gene TRBJ2-1; a possible D gene is TRBD2 (5 bases). The receptor was isolated from a woman in her thirties or forties in good health. Some clones in this sample may be carry-over from other donors' samples. The source material was PBMCs. DNA of the CDR3: TGTGCCTGGAGTGTAGGCCGCGGGAATGAGCAGTTCTTC. Its translation: CAWSVGRGNEQFF.